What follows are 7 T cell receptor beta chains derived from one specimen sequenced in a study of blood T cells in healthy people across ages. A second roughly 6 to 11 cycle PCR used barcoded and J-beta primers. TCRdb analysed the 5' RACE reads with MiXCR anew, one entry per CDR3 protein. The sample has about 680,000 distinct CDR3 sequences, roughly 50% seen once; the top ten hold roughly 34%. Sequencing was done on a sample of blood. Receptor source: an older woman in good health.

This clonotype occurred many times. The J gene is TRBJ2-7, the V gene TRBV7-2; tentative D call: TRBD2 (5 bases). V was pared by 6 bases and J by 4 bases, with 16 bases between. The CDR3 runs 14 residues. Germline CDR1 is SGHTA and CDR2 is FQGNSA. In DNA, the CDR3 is TGTGCCAGCAGTTTTAGCGTTGGCTCGTACGAGCAGTACTTC. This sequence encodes CASSFSVGSYEQYF.

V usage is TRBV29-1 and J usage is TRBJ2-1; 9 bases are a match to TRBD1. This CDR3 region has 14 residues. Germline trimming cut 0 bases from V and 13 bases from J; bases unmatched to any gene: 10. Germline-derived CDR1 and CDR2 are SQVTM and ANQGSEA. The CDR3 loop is CSVEEGQGAETQFF. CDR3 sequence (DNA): TGCAGCGTTGAAGAGGGACAGGGTGCCGAGACCCAGTTCTTC.

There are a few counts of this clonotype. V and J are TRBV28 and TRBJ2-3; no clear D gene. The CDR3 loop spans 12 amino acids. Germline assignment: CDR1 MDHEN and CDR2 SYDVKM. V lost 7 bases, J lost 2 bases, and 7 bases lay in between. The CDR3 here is CASNTATDTQYF. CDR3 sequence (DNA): TGTGCCAGCAATACAGCCACAGATACGCAGTATTTT.

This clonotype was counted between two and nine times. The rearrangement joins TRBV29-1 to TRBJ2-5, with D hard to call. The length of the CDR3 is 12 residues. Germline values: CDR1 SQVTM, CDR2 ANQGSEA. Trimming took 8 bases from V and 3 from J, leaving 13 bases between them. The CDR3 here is CSSKGGEETQYF. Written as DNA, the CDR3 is TGCAGCTCCAAGGGTGGGGAAGAGACCCAGTACTTC.

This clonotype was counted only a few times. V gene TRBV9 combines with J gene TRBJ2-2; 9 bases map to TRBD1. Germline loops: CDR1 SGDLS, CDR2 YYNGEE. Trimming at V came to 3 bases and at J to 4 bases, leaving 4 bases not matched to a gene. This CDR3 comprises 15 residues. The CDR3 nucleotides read TGTGCCAGCAGCGGGGACAGGGTACGCACCGGGGAGCTGTTTTTT. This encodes CASSGDRVRTGELFF.

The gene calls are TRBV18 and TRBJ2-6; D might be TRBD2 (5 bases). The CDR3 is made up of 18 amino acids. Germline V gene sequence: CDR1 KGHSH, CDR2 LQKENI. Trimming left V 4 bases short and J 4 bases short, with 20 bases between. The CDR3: CASSQGEAFGLGANVLTF. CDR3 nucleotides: TGTGCCAGCTCACAGGGAGAGGCGTTTGGTTTAGGGGCCAACGTCCTGACTTTC. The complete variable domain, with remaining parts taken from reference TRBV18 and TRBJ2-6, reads NAGVMQNPRHLVRRRGQEARLRCSPMKGHSHVYWYRQLPEEGLKFMVYLQKENIIDESGMPKERFSAEFPKEGPSILRIQQVVRGDSAAYFCASSQGEAFGLGANVLTFGAGSRLTVL.

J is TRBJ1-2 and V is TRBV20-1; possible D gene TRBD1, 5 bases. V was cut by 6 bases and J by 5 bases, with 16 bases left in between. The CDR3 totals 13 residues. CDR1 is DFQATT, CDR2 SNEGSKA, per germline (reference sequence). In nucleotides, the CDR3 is TGCAGTGCCACCCGGGACTCCTCTTATGGCTACACCTTC. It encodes CSATRDSSYGYTF.